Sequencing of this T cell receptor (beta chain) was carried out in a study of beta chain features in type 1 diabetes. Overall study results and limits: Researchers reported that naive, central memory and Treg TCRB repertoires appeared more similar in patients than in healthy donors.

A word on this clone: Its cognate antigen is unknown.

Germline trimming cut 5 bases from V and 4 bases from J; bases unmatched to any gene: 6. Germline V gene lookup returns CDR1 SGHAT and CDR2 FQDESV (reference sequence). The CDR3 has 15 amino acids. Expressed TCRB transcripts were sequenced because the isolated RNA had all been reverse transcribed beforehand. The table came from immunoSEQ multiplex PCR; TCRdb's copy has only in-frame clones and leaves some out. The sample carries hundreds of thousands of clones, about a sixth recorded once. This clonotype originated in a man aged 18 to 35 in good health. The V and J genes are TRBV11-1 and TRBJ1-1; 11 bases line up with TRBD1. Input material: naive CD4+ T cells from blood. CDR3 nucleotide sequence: TGTGCCAGCAGCCGCCGGACAGGGGGCCTCACTGAAGCTTTCTTT. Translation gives CASSRRTGGLTEAFF. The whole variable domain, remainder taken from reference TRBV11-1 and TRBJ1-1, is EAEVAQSPRYKITEKSQAVAFWCDPISGHATLYWYRQILGQGPELLVQFQDESVVDDSQLPKDRFSAERLKGVDSTLKIQPAELGDSAMYLCASSRRTGGLTEAFFGQGTRLTVV.